What follows are 18 T cell receptor beta chains derived from one specimen sequenced in a study of blood T cell repertoires in COVID-19. The repertoire was sequenced with immunoSEQ multiplex PCR; TCRdb's copy has only in-frame clones and lacks some. The repertoire holds approximately 300,000 clones, with roughly 85% as singletons. Sequencing used PBMCs or T cells enriched from blood (not recorded which). These receptors were collected from a woman in her 30s who had been exposed to COVID-19.

The J gene is TRBJ1-3, the V gene TRBV30, with D possibly matching TRBD1 (6 bases). V gave up 0 bases and J gave up 3 bases, with 12 bases separating them. Germline lookup yields CDR1 GTSNPN and CDR2 SVGIG (reference sequence). The length of the CDR3 is 15 residues. The CDR3: CAWSVGGVYGNTIYF. The CDR3 bases are TGTGCCTGGAGTGTAGGGGGGGTATATGGAAACACCATATATTTT.

The chain recombines TRBV7-9 with TRBJ2-3, with 7 positions matching TRBD1. J lost 0 bases, V lost 0 bases, and 9 bases had no gene match. The CDR3 extends over 18 amino acids. Per germline, CDR1 SEHNR and CDR2 FQNEAQ (reference sequence). CDR3 in amino acids: CASSLAVRQGSSTDTQYF. The CDR3 DNA sequence: TGTGCCAGCAGCTTAGCCGTAAGACAGGGCTCTAGCACAGATACGCAGTATTTT.

This clone appeared once. Other DNA sequences of this sample code for an identical CDR3. The rearrangement links TRBV30 to TRBJ1-2, with unresolved D. The CDR3 is 12 residues long. The germline gives CDR1 GTSNPN, CDR2 SVGIG (reference sequence). V shed 0 bases and J shed 4 bases, with 6 bases lying between them. Here the CDR3 DNA reads TGTGCCTGGAGTGTACTCGGCTATGGCTACACCTTC. Residues: CAWSVLGYGYTF.

CDR3 loop: CASSPDRGRKKLFF. As DNA, the CDR3 is TGTGCCAGCAGTCCCGACAGGGGGCGCAAAAAACTGTTTTTT. This rearrangement joins TRBV28 to TRBJ1-4, with 10 bases fitting TRBD1. J was trimmed by 9 bases and V by 5 bases; bases with no gene match: 6. CDR3 length equals 14 residues. Germline V gene lookup returns CDR1 MDHEN and CDR2 SYDVKM.

The chain carries TRBV24-1 and TRBJ2-1; D gene unclear. Looked up from germline, CDR1 is KGHDR and CDR2 is SFDVKD. CDR3 size: 12 residues. The ends were cut back, 4 bases at V and 7 bases at J, with 7 bases in the middle. CDR3 loop: CATSDSGNEQFF. The CDR3 DNA follows: TGTGCCACCAGTGACTCCGGTAATGAGCAGTTCTTC.

This chain links TRBV27 with TRBJ1-1; 7 positions match TRBD1. Per germline, CDR1 MNHEY and CDR2 SMNVEV (reference sequence). V dropped 6 bases and J dropped 2; count of bases not matched to a gene: 6. The CDR3 extends over 14 amino acids. The CDR3 nucleotides read TGTGCCAGCAGCCCCCAGGGGGGAAACACTGAAGCTTTCTTT. It translates to CASSPQGGNTEAFF.

The chain recombines TRBV13 with TRBJ2-5, with D tentatively TRBD1 (5 bases). In germline, CDR1 is PRHDT, CDR2 FYEKMQ (reference sequence). The length of the CDR3 is 16 residues. The V and J ends lost 5 bases and 5 bases respectively, with 21 bases between them. The DNA for the CDR3 is TGTGCCAGCAGCCGTCCCCCAATTGGGGCGAAGGAGACCCAGTACTTC. Its translation is CASSRPPIGAKETQYF.

V gene TRBV15 combines with J gene TRBJ2-1; D is perhaps TRBD1 (5 bases). The CDR3 extends over 18 amino acids. Trimming removed 0 bases from V and 0 bases from J, with 15 bases in between. Per germline, CDR1 LNHNV and CDR2 YYDKDF (reference sequence). The CDR3, as DNA: TGTGCCACCAGCAGAGATAGGGGTGTGCTGGGCTCCTACAATGAGCAGTTCTTC. As protein: CATSRDRGVLGSYNEQFF.

The DNA for the CDR3 is TGTGCCACCAGCAGAGAGGGAGGGCGGGAACTGTTTTTT. Its translation: CATSREGGRELFF. The chain uses TRBV15 and TRBJ1-4; no definite D call. Trimming removed 0 bases from V and 12 bases from J, with 11 bases in between. This CDR3 has 13 residues. Germline loops: CDR1 LNHNV, CDR2 YYDKDF (reference sequence).

This chain joins TRBV19 and TRBJ2-7; the D gene is possibly TRBD1 (5 bases). The CDR3 contains 15 residues. Germline V gene data show CDR1 as LNHDA and CDR2 as SQIVND (reference sequence). Deletions cut 2 bases from V and 2 bases from J, with 13 bases between. CDR3 sequence (DNA): TGTGCCAGTAGTATACAGGGTTCTTATGCCTACGAGCAGTACTTC. It codes for CASSIQGSYAYEQYF. Using reference TRBV19 and TRBJ2-7 for the parts outside the CDR3, the full variable domain is DGGITQSPKYLFRKEGQNVTLSCEQNLNHDAMYWYRQDPGQGLRLIYYSQIVNDFQKGDIAEGYSVSREKKESFPLTVTSAQKNPTAFYLCASSIQGSYAYEQYFGPGTRLTVT.

This chain connects TRBV24-1 to TRBJ2-2, with 7 bases that match TRBD2. The germline CDR1 and CDR2 sequences are KGHDR and SFDVKD. V shed 3 bases, J shed 4 bases, and the junction held 1 base outside the gene matches. The CDR3 runs 14 residues. CDR3 in DNA: TGTGCCACCAGTGATCGGGGGGTCACCGGGGAGCTGTTTTTT. It translates to CATSDRGVTGELFF.

V is TRBV29-1 and J is TRBJ2-1; 7 bases are shared with TRBD1. The CDR3 extends over 15 amino acids. From germline, CDR1 is SQVTM and CDR2 ANQGSEA. V lost 5 bases, J lost 9 bases, and 16 bases stayed unmatched. The CDR3 DNA sequence: TGCAGCGTTCGACAGGGCTCCGCGAATGTAGGTGAGCAGTTCTTC. Translated: CSVRQGSANVGEQFF.

This chain links TRBV5-6 with TRBJ1-1, with 10 bases aligning to TRBD1. Germline CDR1 is SGHDT and CDR2 is YYEEEE. J lost 3 bases, V lost 2 bases, and 7 bases had no gene match. CDR3 length: 16 amino acids. CDR3 loop: CASSFVTGGTDTEAFF. The CDR3 DNA reads TGTGCCAGCAGCTTCGTGACAGGGGGCACGGACACTGAAGCTTTCTTT.

With respect to this clone: At one boundary the junction diverges from the germline segment, which might be a read error. The rearrangement uses TRBV7-3 and TRBJ2-1; 11 nucleotides align to TRBD2. The CDR3 covers 17 residues. CDR1 and CDR2 from the germline V gene are SGHTA and FQGTGA. The CDR3 loop is CASSVTVAGGPYNEQFF. The CDR3 coding sequence is TGTGCCAGCAGCGTAACCGTAGCGGGGGGGCCTTACAATGAGCAGTTCTTC.

CDR3 region: CSVNDRAGRGDTGELFF. CDR3 coding DNA: TGCAGCGTAAACGATAGGGCCGGCAGGGGAGACACCGGGGAGCTGTTTTTT. This chain joins TRBV29-1 and TRBJ2-2; the D gene is possibly TRBD1 (6 bases). CDR1 is SQVTM and CDR2 is ANQGSEA in the germline V gene. The CDR3 is 17 residues long. V was trimmed by 6 bases and J by 3 bases, leaving 23 bases between them.

This clone was found once. The chain employs TRBV14 and TRBJ2-5, with a weak D call TRBD2 (6 bases). Germline assignment: CDR1 SGHDN and CDR2 FVKESK. V lost 4 bases and J 2 bases, leaving 20 bases between the germline ends. CDR3 size: 17 residues. CDR3 DNA sequence: TGTGCCAGCAGCCTAACTATGACAGCACGGGGGCAAGAGACCCAGTACTTC. Its translation: CASSLTMTARGQETQYF.

V gene TRBV10-3 combines with J gene TRBJ1-1, with 7 nucleotides matching TRBD1. The CDR3 extends over 17 amino acids. The ends lost 3 bases at V and 0 bases at J; junction bases unmatched: 10. CDR1 is ENHRY, CDR2 SYGVKD, per germline. The CDR3 region has the DNA TGTGCCATCAGTGACCTAGGACAGGTTTCCATGAACACTGAAGCTTTCTTT. It translates to CAISDLGQVSMNTEAFF.

This clone has only a few counts. The V call is TRBV6-1, the J call TRBJ1-1, with 11 positions matching TRBD1. Germline V lookup: CDR1 MNHNS, CDR2 SASEGT. Trimming cost V 3 bases and J 10 bases; bases outside gene matches: 4. The CDR3 runs 13 residues. This CDR3 is CASSDPDRGLAFF. The CDR3 DNA reads as TGTGCCAGCAGTGACCCGGACAGGGGGCTAGCTTTCTTT.